These T cell receptor beta chains were read from a single sample in a study of cytomegalovirus exposure and HLA in healthy donors. The table came from immunoSEQ multiplex PCR; TCRdb's copy has only in-frame clones and leaves some out. Seen here are about 180,000 clones, 84% observed once, and the top ten hold 0.35% to 0.4%. Sequencing was performed on PBMCs. The receptors shown here come from a boy aged 2-15 years in good health and CMV-seronegative. Both conserved end residues are part of each CDR3. Fields, in order: J gene, V gene, D gene, clone size, CDR3 DNA, CDR3 protein. The D gene is left open where the match is weak. Not every row has a clone size; where given, it reads once, few, many or a size class.

>TRBJ1-5|TRBV6-5|TRBD1|NA
TGTGCCAGCAGTCGGGACAGCTATAATCAGCCCCAGCATTTT
CASSRDSYNQPQHF
>TRBJ1-1|TRBV14|NA|once
TGTGCCAGCAGCTTCGGACAGTCTAGAGGGAACACTGAAGCTTTCTTT
CASSFGQSRGNTEAFF
>TRBJ2-2|TRBV10-1|TRBD1|NA
TGCGCCAGCAGCGGACAGGGGGCGAACGGGGAGCTGTTTTTT
CASSGQGANGELFF
>TRBJ1-4|TRBV10-1|NA|NA
TGCGCCAGCAGTGAGTCGACTAGTTTCGGGGGAAAACTGTTTTTT
CASSESTSFGGKLFF
>TRBJ2-7|TRBV11-2|NA|NA
TGTGCCAGCAGCTTCCCAGGCTATACCTCCGAGCAGTACTTC
CASSFPGYTSEQYF
>TRBJ2-7|TRBV6-5|NA|NA
TGTGCCAGCAGTTACTCGTACGAACGGCCCGGGGACGAGCAGTACTTC
CASSYSYERPGDEQYF
>TRBJ2-1|TRBV6-1|TRBD2|once
TGTGCCAGCAGTGAACTAGCGGATTACAATGAGCAGTTCTTC
CASSELADYNEQFF
>TRBJ2-3|TRBV4-1|TRBD2|NA
TGCGCCAGCAGCCAAGATTATCGAGCGGGAGGGGCAGATACGCAGTATTTT
CASSQDYRAGGADTQYF
>TRBJ1-2|TRBV5-6|TRBD1|NA
TGTGCCAGCAGCTCGACAGGGGATGGTGGCTACACCTTC
CASSSTGDGGYTF
>TRBJ2-7|TRBV19|TRBD2|once
TGTGCCAGTAGCTCCGGGACTAGCGGAACCTACGAGCAGTACTTC
CASSSGTSGTYEQYF
>TRBJ2-3|TRBV5-6|TRBD1|once
TGTGCCAGCAGCACCCGGGACAGCAGCACAGATACGCAGTATTTT
CASSTRDSSTDTQYF
>TRBJ2-7|TRBV21-1|NA|once
TGTGCCAGCAGCAAAGGATCGGGACAGGCCCAATACGAGCAGTACTTC
CASSKGSGQAQYEQYF
>TRBJ2-7|TRBV5-1|NA|NA
TGCGCCAGCAGCATGGCGGGACAGAGCTCCTACGAGCAGTACTTC
CASSMAGQSSYEQYF
>TRBJ2-1|TRBV7-8|TRBD2|NA
TGTGCCAGCAGCGTTAAACTAGCGGGAAAGTGGGATGAGCAGTTCTTC
CASSVKLAGKWDEQFF
>TRBJ1-2|TRBV28|NA|NA
TGTGCCAGCAGTTTAGGCAGGGGCGGGAGGAACTATGGCTACACCTTC
CASSLGRGGRNYGYTF
>TRBJ2-1|TRBV28|NA|NA
TGTGCCAGCAACCCTCACCCCCCAGTGCTAGCGGGACCAACAGGGGGTGAGCAGTTCTTC
CASNPHPPVLAGPTGGEQFF